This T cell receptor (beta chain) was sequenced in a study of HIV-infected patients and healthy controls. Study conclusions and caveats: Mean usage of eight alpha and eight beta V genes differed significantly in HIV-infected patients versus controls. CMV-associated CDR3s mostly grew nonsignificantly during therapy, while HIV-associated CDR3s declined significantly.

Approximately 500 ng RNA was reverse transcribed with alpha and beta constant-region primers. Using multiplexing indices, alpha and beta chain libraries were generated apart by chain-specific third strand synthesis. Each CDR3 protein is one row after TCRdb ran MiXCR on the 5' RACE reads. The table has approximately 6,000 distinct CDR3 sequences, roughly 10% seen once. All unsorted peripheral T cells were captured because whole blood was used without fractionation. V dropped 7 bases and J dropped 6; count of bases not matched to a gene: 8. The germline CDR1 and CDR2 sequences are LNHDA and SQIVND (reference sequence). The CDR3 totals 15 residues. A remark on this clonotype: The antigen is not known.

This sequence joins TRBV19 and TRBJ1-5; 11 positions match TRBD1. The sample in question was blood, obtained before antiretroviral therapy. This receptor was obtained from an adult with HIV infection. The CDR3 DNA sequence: TGTGCCAGTACTATCGGGACAGGGGGTCGTCAGCCCCAGCATTTT. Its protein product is CASTIGTGGRQPQHF. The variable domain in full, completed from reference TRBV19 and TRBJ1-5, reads DGGITQSPKYLFRKEGQNVTLSCEQNLNHDAMYWYRQDPGQGLRLIYYSQIVNDFQKGDIAEGYSVSREKKESFPLTVTSAQKNPTAFYLCASTIGTGGRQPQHFGDGTRLSIL.